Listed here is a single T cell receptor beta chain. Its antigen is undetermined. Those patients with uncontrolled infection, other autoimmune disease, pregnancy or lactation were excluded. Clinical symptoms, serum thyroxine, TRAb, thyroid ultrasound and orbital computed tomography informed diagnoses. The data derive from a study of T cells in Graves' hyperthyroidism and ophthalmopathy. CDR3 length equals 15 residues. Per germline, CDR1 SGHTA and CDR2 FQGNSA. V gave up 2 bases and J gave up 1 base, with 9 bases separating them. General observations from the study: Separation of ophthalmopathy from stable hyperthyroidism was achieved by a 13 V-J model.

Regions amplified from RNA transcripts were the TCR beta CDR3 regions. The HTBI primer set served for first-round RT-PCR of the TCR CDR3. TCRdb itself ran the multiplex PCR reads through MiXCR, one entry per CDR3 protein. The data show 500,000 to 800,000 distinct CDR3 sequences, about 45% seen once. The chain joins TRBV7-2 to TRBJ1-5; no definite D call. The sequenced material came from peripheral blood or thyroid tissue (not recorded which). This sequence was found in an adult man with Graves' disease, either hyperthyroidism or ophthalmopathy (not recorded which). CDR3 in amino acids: CASSLRSGSNQPQHF. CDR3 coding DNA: TGTGCCAGCAGCTTAAGGTCGGGCAGCAATCAGCCCCAGCATTTT. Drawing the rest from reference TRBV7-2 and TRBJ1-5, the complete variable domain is GAGVSQSPSNKVTEKGKDVELRCDPISGHTALYWYRQSLGQGLEFLIYFQGNSAPDKSGLPSDRFSAERTGGSVSTLTIQRTQQEDSAVYLCASSLRSGSNQPQHFGDGTRLSIL.